The clone carrying this TCR beta chain is a singleton in its sample. This entry belongs to a study of T cells after yellow fever vaccination. V shed 2 bases and J shed 7 bases, with 21 bases lying between them. Germline assignment: CDR1 MNHEY and CDR2 SVGAGI. CDR3 length equals 18 residues. Production of TCR cDNA was by 5'RACE template switching, which also added a universal primer site and UMIs. TCRdb re-called the 5' RACE reads through MiXCR, storing one row per CDR3 protein. The table shows 200,000 to 250,000 distinct CDR3 sequences, with under 3.5% occurring only once. The chain employs TRBV6-5 and TRBJ1-6, with D hard to call. The source of this sequence is a man in his late teens or twenties who received the YFV17D yellow fever vaccine. The sequencing here drew on CD4+ T cells sorted from PBMCs, taken 10 days after the yellow fever booster vaccination. The CDR3 region has the DNA TGTGCCAGCAGTTACACCGCGCCAGGCGTGAAAGGGAATTCACCCCTCCACTTT. Its translation is CASSYTAPGVKGNSPLHF.